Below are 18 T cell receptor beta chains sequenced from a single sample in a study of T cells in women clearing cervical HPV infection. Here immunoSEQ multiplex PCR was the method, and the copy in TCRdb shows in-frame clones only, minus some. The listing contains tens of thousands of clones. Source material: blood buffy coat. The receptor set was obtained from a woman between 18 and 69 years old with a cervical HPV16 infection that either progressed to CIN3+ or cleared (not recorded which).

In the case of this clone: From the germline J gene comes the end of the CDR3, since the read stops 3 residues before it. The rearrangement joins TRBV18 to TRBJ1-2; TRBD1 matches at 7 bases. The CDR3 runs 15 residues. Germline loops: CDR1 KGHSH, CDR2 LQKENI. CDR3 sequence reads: CASSPDRALADTYTF. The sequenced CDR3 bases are TGTGCCAGCTCACCCGACAGGGCCCTGGCAGATACC.

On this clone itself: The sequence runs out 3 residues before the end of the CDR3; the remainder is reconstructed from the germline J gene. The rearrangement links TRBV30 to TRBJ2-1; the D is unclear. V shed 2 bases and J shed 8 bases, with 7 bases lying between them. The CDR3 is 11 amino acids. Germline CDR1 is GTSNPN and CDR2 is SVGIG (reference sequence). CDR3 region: CAWSSVDEQFF. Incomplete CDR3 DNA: TGTGCCTGGAGTAGTGTAGATGAG.

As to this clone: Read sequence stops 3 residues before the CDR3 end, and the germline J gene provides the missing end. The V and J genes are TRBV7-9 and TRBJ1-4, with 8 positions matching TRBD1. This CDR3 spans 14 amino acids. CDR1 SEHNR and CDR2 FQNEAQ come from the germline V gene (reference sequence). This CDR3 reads CASSKGQAGSPLFF. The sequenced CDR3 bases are TGTGCCAGCAGCAAGGGACAGGCAGGTTCACCA.

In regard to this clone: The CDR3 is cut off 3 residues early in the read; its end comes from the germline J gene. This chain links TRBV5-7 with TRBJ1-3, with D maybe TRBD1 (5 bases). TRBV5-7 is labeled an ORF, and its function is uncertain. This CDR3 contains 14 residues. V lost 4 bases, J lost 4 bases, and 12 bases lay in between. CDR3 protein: CASSTQGWGNTIYF. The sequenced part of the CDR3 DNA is TGTGCCAGCAGCACGCAGGGATGGGGAAACACC.

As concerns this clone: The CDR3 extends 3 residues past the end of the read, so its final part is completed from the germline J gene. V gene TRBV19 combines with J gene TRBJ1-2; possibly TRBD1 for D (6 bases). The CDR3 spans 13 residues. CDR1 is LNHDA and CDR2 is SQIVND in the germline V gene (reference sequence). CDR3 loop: CASSIGRTDDYTF. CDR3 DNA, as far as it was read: TGTGCCAGTAGTATTGGCAGGACAGACGAC.

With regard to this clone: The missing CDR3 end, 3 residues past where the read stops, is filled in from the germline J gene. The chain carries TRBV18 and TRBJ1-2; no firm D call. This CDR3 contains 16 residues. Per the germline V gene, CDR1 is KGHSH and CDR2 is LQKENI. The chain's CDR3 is CASSPPLASGKNIYTF. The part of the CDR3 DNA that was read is TGTGCCAGCTCACCACCGTTAGCTAGCGGAAAAAACATC.

The CDR3 sequence: CAWSDPGSSAFF. The part of the CDR3 DNA that was read is TGTGCCTGGAGTGATCCAGGGAGCTCG. The chain carries TRBV30 and TRBJ1-1; weak D call: TRBD1 (5 bases). The DNA ends 3 residues before the CDR3 does, and the rest of the CDR3 is filled in from the germline J gene. The length of the CDR3 is 12 residues. CDR1 and CDR2 (germline): GTSNPN, SVGIG (reference sequence). Full variable domain (rest looked up from reference TRBV30 and TRBJ1-1): SQTIHQWPATLVQPVGSPLSLECTVEGTSNPNLYWYRQAAGRGLQLLFYSVGIGQISSEVPQNLSASRPQDRQFILSSKKLLLSDSGFYLCAWSDPGSSAFFGQGTRLTVV.

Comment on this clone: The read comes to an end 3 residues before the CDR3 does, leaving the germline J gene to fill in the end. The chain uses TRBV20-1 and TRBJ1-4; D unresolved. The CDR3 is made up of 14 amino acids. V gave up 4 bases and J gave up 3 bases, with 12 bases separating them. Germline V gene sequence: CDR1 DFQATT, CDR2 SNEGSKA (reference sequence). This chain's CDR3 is CSATPGTANEKLFF. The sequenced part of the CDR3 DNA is TGCAGTGCTACCCCGGGTACGGCTAATGAAAAA.

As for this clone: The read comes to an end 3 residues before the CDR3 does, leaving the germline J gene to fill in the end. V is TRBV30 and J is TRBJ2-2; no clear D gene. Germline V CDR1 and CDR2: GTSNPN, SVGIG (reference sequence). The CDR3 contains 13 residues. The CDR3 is CAWSFRTNEKLFF. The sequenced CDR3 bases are TGTGCCTGGAGTTTCCGTACAAATGAAAAG.

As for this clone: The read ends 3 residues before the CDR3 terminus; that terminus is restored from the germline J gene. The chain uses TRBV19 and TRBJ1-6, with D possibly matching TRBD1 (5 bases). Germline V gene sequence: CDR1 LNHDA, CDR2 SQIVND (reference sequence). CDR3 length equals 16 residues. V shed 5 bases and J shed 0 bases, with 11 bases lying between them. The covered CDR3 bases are TGTGCCAGTAGTCCCGAAGGGGTCTCCTATAATTCACCC. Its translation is CASSPEGVSYNSP. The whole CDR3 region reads CASSPEGVSYNSPLHF.

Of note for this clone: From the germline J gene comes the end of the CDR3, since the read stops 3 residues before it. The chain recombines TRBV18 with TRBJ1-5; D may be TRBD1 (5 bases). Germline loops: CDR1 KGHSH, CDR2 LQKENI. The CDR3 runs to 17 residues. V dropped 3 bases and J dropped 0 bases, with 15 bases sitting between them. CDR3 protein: CASSPYRIPYSNQPQHF. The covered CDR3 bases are TGTGCCAGCTCACCTTACAGGATACCTTATAGCAATCAGCCC.

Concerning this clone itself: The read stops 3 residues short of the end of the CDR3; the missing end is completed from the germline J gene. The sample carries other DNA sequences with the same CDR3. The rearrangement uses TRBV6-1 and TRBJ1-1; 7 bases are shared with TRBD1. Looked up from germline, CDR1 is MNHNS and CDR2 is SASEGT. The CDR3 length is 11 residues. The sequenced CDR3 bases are TGTGCCAGCAGTGCACAGGGGATC. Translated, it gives CASSAQGI. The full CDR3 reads CASSAQGIAFF.

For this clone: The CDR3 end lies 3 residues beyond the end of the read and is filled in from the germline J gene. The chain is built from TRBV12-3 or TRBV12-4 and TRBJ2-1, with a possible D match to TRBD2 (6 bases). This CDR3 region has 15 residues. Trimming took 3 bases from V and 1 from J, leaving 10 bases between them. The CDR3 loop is CASSFSGGSYNEQFF. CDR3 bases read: TGTGCCAGCAGTTTCTCCGGAGGGTCCTACAATGAG.

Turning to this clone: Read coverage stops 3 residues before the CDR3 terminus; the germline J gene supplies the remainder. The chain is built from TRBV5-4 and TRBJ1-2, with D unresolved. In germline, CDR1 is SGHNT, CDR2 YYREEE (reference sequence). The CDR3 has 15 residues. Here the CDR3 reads CASSLVGGSSYDYTF. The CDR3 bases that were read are TGTGCCAGCAGTCTGGTGGGCGGGAGCTCCTACGAC.

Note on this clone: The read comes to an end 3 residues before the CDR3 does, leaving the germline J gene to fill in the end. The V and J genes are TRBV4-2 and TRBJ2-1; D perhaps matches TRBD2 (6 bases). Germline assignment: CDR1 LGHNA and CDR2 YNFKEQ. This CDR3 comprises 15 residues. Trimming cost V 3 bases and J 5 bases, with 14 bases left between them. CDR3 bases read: TGTGCCAGCAGCCAGACTAGTGTGGGGGACAATGAG. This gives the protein CASSQTSVGDNE. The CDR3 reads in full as CASSQTSVGDNEQFF.

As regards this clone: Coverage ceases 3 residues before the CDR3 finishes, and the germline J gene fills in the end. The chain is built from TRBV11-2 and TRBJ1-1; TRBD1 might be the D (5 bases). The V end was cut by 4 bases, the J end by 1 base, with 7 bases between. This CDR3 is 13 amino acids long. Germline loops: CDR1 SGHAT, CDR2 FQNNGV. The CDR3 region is CASSSGQNTEAFF. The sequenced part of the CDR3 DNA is TGTGCCAGCAGCTCAGGACAGAACACTGAA.

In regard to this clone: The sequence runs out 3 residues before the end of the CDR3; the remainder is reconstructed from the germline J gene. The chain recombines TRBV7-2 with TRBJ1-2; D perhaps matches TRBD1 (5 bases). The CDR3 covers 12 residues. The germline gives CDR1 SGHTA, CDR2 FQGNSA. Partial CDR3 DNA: TGTGCCAGCAGACCACAGGTCAATGAC. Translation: CASRPQVND. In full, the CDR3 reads CASRPQVNDYTF.

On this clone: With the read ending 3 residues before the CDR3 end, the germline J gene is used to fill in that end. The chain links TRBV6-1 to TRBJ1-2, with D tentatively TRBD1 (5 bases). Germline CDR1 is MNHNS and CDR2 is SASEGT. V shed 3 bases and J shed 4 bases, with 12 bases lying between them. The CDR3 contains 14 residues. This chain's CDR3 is CASSEGGVSYGYTF. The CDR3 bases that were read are TGTGCCAGCAGTGAGGGGGGGGTCAGCTATGGC.